The 21 T cell receptor beta chains in this list originate from one sample, sequenced in a study of blood T cell repertoires in COVID-19. TCRdb's table, derived via immunoSEQ multiplex PCR, lists solely in-frame clones and lacks some. The profile shows roughly 260,000 clones, more than 85% of them singletons. The sample was peripheral blood. The receptors come from a person aged 18 to 30 with COVID-19, enrolled during active disease.

This chain joins TRBV6-5 and TRBJ2-1; 12 nucleotides match TRBD2. The V and J ends lost 7 bases and 4 bases, in that order; junction bases with no gene match: 2. Per germline, CDR1 MNHEY and CDR2 SVGAGI. This CDR3 spans 14 amino acids. The CDR3 DNA is TGTGCCAGCACCGGGACTAGCGGGTACAATGAGCAGTTCTTC. Translated, it gives CASTGTSGYNEQFF.

This chain links TRBV5-5 with TRBJ2-5; 8 bases line up with TRBD1. There are 17 residues in the CDR3. After removal of 2 bases from V and 2 bases from J, the junction contained 11 bases not matched to a gene. The germline CDR1 and CDR2 sequences are SGHKS and YYEKEE (reference sequence). The CDR3 nucleotides read TGTGCCAGCAGCTTTCCTCCAGGGGGCGCTGGGCAAGAGACCCAGTACTTC. Its protein product is CASSFPPGGAGQETQYF.

The chain uses TRBV19 and TRBJ2-2; 8 bases fit TRBD2. CDR1 is LNHDA and CDR2 is SQIVND in the germline V gene (reference sequence). V was pared by 4 bases and J by 6 bases, with 10 bases of the junction left unmatched. CDR3 length: 16 residues. The CDR3: CASSSQRELSAGELFF. CDR3 DNA: TGTGCCAGTAGTAGCCAGCGGGAGCTATCGGCCGGGGAGCTGTTTTTT.

This clone was observed once. The chain links TRBV27 to TRBJ1-1; D possibly corresponds to TRBD1 (6 bases). This CDR3 has 14 residues. CDR1 and CDR2 from the germline V gene are MNHEY and SMNVEV (reference sequence). V lost 1 base to trimming and J lost 7 bases, with 13 bases between them. The CDR3 here is CASSLFGGAGEAFF. CDR3 DNA sequence: TGTGCCAGCAGTTTATTTGGGGGGGCCGGTGAAGCTTTCTTT.

The gene calls are TRBV2 and TRBJ2-3; D might be TRBD1 (6 bases). The V gene's germline CDR1 is SNHLY and CDR2 FYNNEI. V lost 9 bases, J lost 2 bases, and 12 bases lay in between. The CDR3 spans 13 residues. The CDR3 loop reads CARTGFPTDTQYF. DNA for the CDR3: TGTGCCAGGACAGGCTTCCCCACAGATACGCAGTATTTT.

CDR3 nucleotides: TGTGCCACCAGTGATTTTCCCGGGAGTAGCACCGGGGAGCTGTTTTTT. Residues: CATSDFPGSSTGELFF. The chain carries TRBV24-1 and TRBJ2-2, with D tentatively TRBD2 (6 bases). The length of the CDR3 is 16 residues. The V end lost 1 base, the J end lost 4 bases, and 12 bases lay between the germline ends. Germline lookup yields CDR1 KGHDR and CDR2 SFDVKD.

The V call is TRBV21-1, the J call TRBJ1-3; the table's D call TRBD1 went unverified against the DNA. TRBV21-1 is given as a pseudogene. The CDR3 has 15 amino acids. CDR3 DNA: TGTGCCAGCAGCTCTCGACAGAGAGGTGGAAACACCATATATTTT. Its protein product is CASSSRQRGGNTIYF.

This clone has just a few counts. The chain recombines TRBV30 with TRBJ1-5, with D unresolved. CDR1 GTSNPN and CDR2 SVGIG come from the germline V gene (reference sequence). The CDR3 runs 13 residues. Trimming took off 4 bases at V and 3 bases at J, with 10 bases between the two ends. The CDR3 DNA sequence: TGTGCCTGGAATTCAGCGGTCAATCAGCCCCAGCATTTT. Protein: CAWNSAVNQPQHF.

The chain carries TRBV9 and TRBJ2-3; a possible D gene is TRBD2 (6 bases). Per germline, CDR1 SGDLS and CDR2 YYNGEE. The ends were cut back, 4 bases at V and 0 bases at J, with 9 bases in the middle. The CDR3 covers 14 residues. The CDR3 nucleotides read TGTGCCAGCAGCCCCGGGACTAGCACAGATACGCAGTATTTT. Protein product: CASSPGTSTDTQYF.

V usage is TRBV6-5 and J usage is TRBJ1-2, with a weak D call TRBD1 (6 bases). V was cut by 5 bases and J by 7 bases, with 14 bases left in between. The germline gives CDR1 MNHEY, CDR2 SVGAGI. CDR3 size: 13 residues. The CDR3 loop reads CASSQQGSGGYTF. CDR3 DNA: TGTGCCAGCAGTCAACAGGGTTCAGGTGGCTACACCTTC.

The J gene is TRBJ1-6, the V gene TRBV5-1; D ambiguous. Trimming shortened V by 4 bases and J by 10 bases, and 12 bases separated the two germline ends. Germline assignment: CDR1 SGHRS and CDR2 YFSETQ. CDR3 size: 13 residues. The CDR3 region is CASSPERSSPLHF. The CDR3 coding sequence is TGCGCCAGCAGCCCAGAAAGGAGCTCACCCCTCCACTTT.

This chain links TRBV6-5 with TRBJ1-1; 9 positions match TRBD1. Germline lookup yields CDR1 MNHEY and CDR2 SVGAGI. Trimming removed 4 bases from V and 5 bases from J; junction bases left unmatched: 11. The CDR3 has 16 residues. CDR3 DNA: TGTGCCAGCAGTTCAATACAGGGGGCAAGTAAGACTGAAGCTTTCTTT. Its translation: CASSSIQGASKTEAFF.

CDR3 sequence (DNA): TGTGCCAGCAGCGTAACGGGGGGGCCTAGCTCCTACAATGAGCAGTTCTTC. Its translation is CASSVTGGPSSYNEQFF. The chain employs TRBV9 and TRBJ2-1, with 8 bases that match TRBD2. V shed 1 base and J 0 bases; nucleotides not matched to a gene: 6. The CDR3 loop spans 17 amino acids. Germline loops: CDR1 SGDLS, CDR2 YYNGEE.

CDR3 sequence: CSVGGSQGSYNEQFF. CDR3 nucleotide sequence: TGCAGCGTTGGGGGTAGCCAGGGATCCTACAATGAGCAGTTCTTC. V and J are TRBV29-1 and TRBJ2-1, with D possibly being TRBD1 (5 bases). V lost 4 bases and J lost 1, with 14 bases in between. The CDR3 is 15 amino acids. CDR1 SQVTM and CDR2 ANQGSEA come from the germline V gene.

J is TRBJ2-7 and V is TRBV28; 14 bases line up with TRBD2. Germline V CDR1 and CDR2: MDHEN, SYDVKM. There are 18 residues in the CDR3. Germline trimming cut 7 bases from V and 0 bases from J; bases unmatched to any gene: 11. The CDR3 DNA follows: TGTGCCAGCAAACCCTCGGCGGGGACTAGCGGGAGCTCCTACGAGCAGTACTTC. Its protein is CASKPSAGTSGSSYEQYF. Combining the CDR3 with reference TRBV28 and TRBJ2-7 gives the whole variable domain DVKVTQSSRYLVKRTGEKVFLECVQDMDHENMFWYRQDPGLGLRLIYFSYDVKMKEKGDIPEGYSVSREKKERFSLILESASTNQTSMYLCASKPSAGTSGSSYEQYFGPGTRLTVT.

The CDR3 loop is CASTPSPTTLEQYF. Here the CDR3 DNA reads TGTGCCAGCACCCCCTCGCCCACGACTCTCGAGCAGTACTTC. The rearrangement joins TRBV6-6 to TRBJ2-7; no definite D call. The V and J ends lost 7 bases and 6 bases respectively, with 19 bases between them. CDR1 and CDR2 (germline): MNHNY, SVGAGI (reference sequence). The CDR3 length is 14 residues.

This clone was counted once. In the same sample, other DNA sequences code for this CDR3. CDR3 protein: CASSQDGGNYGYTF. The CDR3 coding sequence is TGTGCCAGCAGCCAAGATGGGGGGAACTATGGCTACACCTTC. The V and J genes are TRBV3-1 (or the pseudogene TRBV3-2) and TRBJ1-2, with D possibly matching TRBD1 (5 bases). The V and J ends lost 0 bases and 2 bases respectively, with 7 bases between them. CDR1 is LGHDT, CDR2 YNNKEL, per germline (reference sequence). This CDR3 has 14 amino acids.

This chain connects TRBV6-5 to TRBJ2-2; 8 nucleotides align to TRBD2. V lost 4 bases, J lost 2 bases, and 0 bases stayed unmatched. Germline V gene lookup returns CDR1 MNHEY and CDR2 SVGAGI. The CDR3 covers 14 residues. The CDR3 region is CASSLAGNTGELFF. The CDR3 DNA sequence: TGTGCCAGCAGTTTAGCGGGAAACACCGGGGAGCTGTTTTTT.

CDR3 sequence (DNA): TGTGCCAGCAGCCAAGATCGCGGGGTGGATACGCAGTATTTT. Its translation is CASSQDRGVDTQYF. V gene TRBV3-1 (or the pseudogene TRBV3-2) combines with J gene TRBJ2-3; the D gene is possibly TRBD2 (6 bases). Germline V gene lookup returns CDR1 LGHDT and CDR2 YNNKEL (reference sequence). CDR3 length: 14 amino acids. Deletions cut 0 bases from V and 6 bases from J, with 10 bases between.

This clone was counted at least ten times. The rearrangement joins TRBV19 to TRBJ2-3; D not resolved. Germline lookup yields CDR1 LNHDA and CDR2 SQIVND (reference sequence). The ends were cut back, 3 bases at V and 2 bases at J, with 9 bases in the middle. The CDR3 covers 14 residues. CDR3 loop: CASSILPSTDTQYF. DNA for the CDR3: TGTGCCAGTAGTATTCTCCCCTCCACAGATACGCAGTATTTT.

The sample holds one count of this clone. The rearrangement links TRBV5-1 to TRBJ2-7, with TRBD1 matching 7 bases. With 1 base clipped from V and 2 bases from J, the junction kept 6 bases outside the gene matches. CDR3 length: 15 amino acids. Germline assignment: CDR1 SGHRS and CDR2 YFSETQ. The CDR3 region is CASSLKTGEPYEQYF. CDR3 bases: TGCGCCAGCAGCTTGAAAACAGGGGAGCCCTACGAGCAGTACTTC.